This T cell receptor (beta chain) was recorded in a study of long-term antiretroviral therapy in people with HIV. General study points: Sampling of blood ran from the mid-2000s to the late 2010s, and older ART regimens were possibly in use.

V lost 0 bases and J lost 0, with 8 bases in between. This CDR3 is built from 15 residues. The germline CDR1 and CDR2 sequences are MNHNS and SASEGT. Version v3.0 of the immunoSEQ assay was performed at survey level. For every sample, sequencing targeted roughly 40,000-55,000 T-cell genomes. TCRdb's table, derived via immunoSEQ multiplex PCR, lists solely in-frame clones and lacks some. The sample contains about 7,100 clones, more than 60% of which appear only once. Of note for this clone: The antigen is not known.

Treatment for all HIV-infected participants took place in the United States. This clonotype originated in a man aged 40-49 years with HIV. The gene calls are TRBV6-1 and TRBJ1-1; no firm D call. The sequenced sample was unsorted PBMCs, obtained 1.1 years after starting antiretroviral therapy. The CDR3 region is CASSEARGMNTEAFF. CDR3 nucleotides: TGTGCCAGCAGTGAAGCGAGAGGGATGAACACTGAAGCTTTCTTT.